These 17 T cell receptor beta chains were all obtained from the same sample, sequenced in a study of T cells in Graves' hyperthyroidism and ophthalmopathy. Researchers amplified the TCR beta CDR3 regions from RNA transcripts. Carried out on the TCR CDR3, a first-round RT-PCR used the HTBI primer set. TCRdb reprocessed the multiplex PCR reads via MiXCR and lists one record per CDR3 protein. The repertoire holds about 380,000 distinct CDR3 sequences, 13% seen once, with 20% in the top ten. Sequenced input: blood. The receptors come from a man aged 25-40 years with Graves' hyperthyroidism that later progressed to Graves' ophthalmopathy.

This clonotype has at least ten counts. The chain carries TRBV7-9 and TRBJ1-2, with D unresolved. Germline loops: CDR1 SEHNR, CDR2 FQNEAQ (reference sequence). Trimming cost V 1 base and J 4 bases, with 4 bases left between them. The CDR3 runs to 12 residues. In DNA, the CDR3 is TGTGCCAGCAGCTTAGATCCCTATGGCTACACCTTC. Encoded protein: CASSLDPYGYTF.

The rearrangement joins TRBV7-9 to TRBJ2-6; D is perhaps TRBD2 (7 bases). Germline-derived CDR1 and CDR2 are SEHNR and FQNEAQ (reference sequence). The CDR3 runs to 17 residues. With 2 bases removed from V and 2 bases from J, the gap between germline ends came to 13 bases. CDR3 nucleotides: TGTGCCAGCAGCTTATCGCAGGGGACTACTGGGGCCAACGTCCTGACTTTC. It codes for CASSLSQGTTGANVLTF.

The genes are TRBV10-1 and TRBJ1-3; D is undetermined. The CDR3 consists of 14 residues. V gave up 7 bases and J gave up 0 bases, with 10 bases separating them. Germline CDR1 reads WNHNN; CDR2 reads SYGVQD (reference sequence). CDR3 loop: CASIPRISGNTIYF. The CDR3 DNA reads TGCGCCAGCATCCCGAGGATCTCTGGAAACACCATATATTTT.

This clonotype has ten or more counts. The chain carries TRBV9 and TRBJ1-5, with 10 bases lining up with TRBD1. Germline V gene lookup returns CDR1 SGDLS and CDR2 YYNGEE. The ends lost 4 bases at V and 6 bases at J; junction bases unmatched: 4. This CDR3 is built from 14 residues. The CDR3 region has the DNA TGTGCCAGCAGCCCGGGACAGGGGTCTCAGCCCCAGCATTTT. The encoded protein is CASSPGQGSQPQHF.

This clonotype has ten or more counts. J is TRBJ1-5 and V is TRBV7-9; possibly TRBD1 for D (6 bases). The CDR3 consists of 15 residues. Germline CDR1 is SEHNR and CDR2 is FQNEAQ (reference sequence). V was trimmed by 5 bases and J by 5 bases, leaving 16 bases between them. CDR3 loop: CASSHGGLADQPQHF. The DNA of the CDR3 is TGTGCCAGCAGCCACGGGGGGCTAGCCGATCAGCCCCAGCATTTT.

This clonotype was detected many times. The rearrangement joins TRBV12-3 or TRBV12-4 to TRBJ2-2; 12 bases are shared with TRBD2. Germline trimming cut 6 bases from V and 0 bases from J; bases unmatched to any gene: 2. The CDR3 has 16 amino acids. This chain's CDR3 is CASSGLAGSNTGELFF. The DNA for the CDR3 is TGTGCCAGCAGCGGACTAGCGGGGTCGAACACCGGGGAGCTGTTTTTT.

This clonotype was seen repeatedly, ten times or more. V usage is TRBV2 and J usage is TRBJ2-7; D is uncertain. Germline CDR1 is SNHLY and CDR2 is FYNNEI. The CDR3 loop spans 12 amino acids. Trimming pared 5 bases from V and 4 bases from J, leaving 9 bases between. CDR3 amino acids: CASSSKGYEQYF. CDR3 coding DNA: TGTGCCAGCAGTTCAAAGGGTTACGAGCAGTACTTC.

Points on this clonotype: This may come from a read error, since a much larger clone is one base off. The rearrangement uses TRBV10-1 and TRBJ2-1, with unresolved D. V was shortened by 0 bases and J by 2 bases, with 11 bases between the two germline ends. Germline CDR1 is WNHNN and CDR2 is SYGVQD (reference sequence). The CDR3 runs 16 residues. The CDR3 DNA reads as TGCGCCAGCAGTGAGTCTAAAGTGGGCACCTACAATGAGCAGTTCTTC. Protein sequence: CASSESKVGTYNEQFF.

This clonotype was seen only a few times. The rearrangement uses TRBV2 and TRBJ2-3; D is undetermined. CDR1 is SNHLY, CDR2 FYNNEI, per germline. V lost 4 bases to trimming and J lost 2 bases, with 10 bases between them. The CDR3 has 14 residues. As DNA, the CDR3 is TGTGCCAGCAGTGTCTTAACTCTCACAGATACGCAGTATTTT. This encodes CASSVLTLTDTQYF. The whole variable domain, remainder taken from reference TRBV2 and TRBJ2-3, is EPEVTQTPSHQVTQMGQEVILRCVPISNHLYFYWYRQILGQKVEFLVSFYNNEISEKSEIFDDQFSVERPDGSNFTLKIRSTKLEDSAMYFCASSVLTLTDTQYFGPGTRLTVL.

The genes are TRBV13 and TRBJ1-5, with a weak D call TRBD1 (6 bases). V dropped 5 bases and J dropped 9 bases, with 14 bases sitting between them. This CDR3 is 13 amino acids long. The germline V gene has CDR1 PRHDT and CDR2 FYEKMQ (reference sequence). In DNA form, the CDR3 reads TGTGCCAGCAGCGTGAGGGACATGGCGCCCCAGCATTTT. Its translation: CASSVRDMAPQHF.

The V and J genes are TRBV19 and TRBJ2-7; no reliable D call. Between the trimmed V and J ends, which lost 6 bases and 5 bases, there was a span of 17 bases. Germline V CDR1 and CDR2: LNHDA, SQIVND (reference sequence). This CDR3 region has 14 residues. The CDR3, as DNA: TGTGCCAGTAGCCGAGGAACAATCCCAAACGAGCAGTACTTC. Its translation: CASSRGTIPNEQYF.

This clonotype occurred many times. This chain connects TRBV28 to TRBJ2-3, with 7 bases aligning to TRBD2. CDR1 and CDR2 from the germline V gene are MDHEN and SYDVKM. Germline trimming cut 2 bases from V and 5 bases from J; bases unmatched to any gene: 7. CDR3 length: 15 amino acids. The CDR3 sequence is CASSLQAGEEDTQYF. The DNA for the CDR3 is TGTGCCAGCAGTTTACAGGCGGGGGAGGAAGATACGCAGTATTTT. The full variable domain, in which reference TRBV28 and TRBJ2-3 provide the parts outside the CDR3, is DVKVTQSSRYLVKRTGEKVFLECVQDMDHENMFWYRQDPGLGLRLIYFSYDVKMKEKGDIPEGYSVSREKKERFSLILESASTNQTSMYLCASSLQAGEEDTQYFGPGTRLTVL.

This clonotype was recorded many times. This CDR3 is CASSSSGTEGYGYTF. CDR3 DNA: TGTGCCAGCAGCTCCTCCGGGACAGAAGGCTATGGCTACACCTTC. The chain is built from TRBV11-3 and TRBJ1-2; TRBD1 agrees at 7 bases. Trimming took 4 bases from V and 4 from J; bases not matched to a gene: 9. The CDR3 consists of 15 residues. The germline V gene encodes CDR1 SGHNT and CDR2 YENEEA. Supplemented by reference TRBV11-3 and TRBJ1-2, the full variable domain reads EAGVVQSPRYKIIEKKQPVAFWCNPISGHNTLYWYLQNLGQGPELLIRYENEEAVDDSQLPKDRFSAERLKGVDSTLKIQPAELGDSAVYLCASSSSGTEGYGYTFGSGTRLTVV.

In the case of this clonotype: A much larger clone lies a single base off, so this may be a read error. CDR3 in amino acids: CASGPGLQETQYF. DNA of the CDR3: TGTGCCAGCGGCCCGGGACTGCAAGAGACCCAGTACTTC. The chain carries TRBV11-3 and TRBJ2-5; D is perhaps TRBD2 (6 bases). This CDR3 spans 13 amino acids. Per germline, CDR1 SGHNT and CDR2 YENEEA. Trimming removed 8 bases from V and 2 bases from J, with 12 bases in between.

DNA for the CDR3: TGCAGCGTTGGGGACAGGGGGAACACTGAAGCTTTCTTT. Encoded protein: CSVGDRGNTEAFF. The genes are TRBV29-1 and TRBJ1-1, with TRBD1 matching over 10 bases. This CDR3 region has 13 residues. The V segment lost 4 bases and the J segment 1 base; nucleotides outside the gene matches: 0. Germline values: CDR1 SQVTM, CDR2 ANQGSEA. The whole variable domain, remainder taken from reference TRBV29-1 and TRBJ1-1, is SAVISQKPSRDICQRGTSLTIQCQVDSQVTMMFWYRQQPGQSLTLIATANQGSEATYESGFVIDKFPISRPNLTFSTLTVSNMSPEDSSIYLCSVGDRGNTEAFFGQGTRLTVV.

The DNA of the CDR3 is TGTGCCAGCAGCGTAGGAGGGGTGGGCTCCTACGAGCAGTACTTC. It codes for CASSVGGVGSYEQYF. This rearrangement joins TRBV9 to TRBJ2-7, with D perhaps assigned TRBD1 or TRBD2 (5 bases each). Germline V CDR1 and CDR2: SGDLS, YYNGEE. The CDR3 is made up of 15 amino acids. V was pared by 0 bases and J by 0 bases, with 10 bases between. The full variable domain, with the rest looked up from reference TRBV9 and TRBJ2-7, is DSGVTQTPKHLITATGQRVTLRCSPRSGDLSVYWYQQSLDQGLQFLIQYYNGEERAKGNILERFSAQQFPDLHSELNLSSLELGDSALYFCASSVGGVGSYEQYFGPGTRLTVT.

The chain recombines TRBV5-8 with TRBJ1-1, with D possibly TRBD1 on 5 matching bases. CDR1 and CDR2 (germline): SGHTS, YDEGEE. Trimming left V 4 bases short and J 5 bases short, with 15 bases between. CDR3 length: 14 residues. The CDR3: CASSPDTFRTEAFF. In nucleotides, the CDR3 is TGTGCCAGCAGCCCGGACACATTCAGGACTGAAGCTTTCTTT.